Listed here are 31 T cell receptor beta chains from one sample, sequenced in a study of cytomegalovirus exposure and HLA in healthy donors. PCR used 60 Vbeta primers and 13 Jbeta primers. Here immunoSEQ multiplex PCR was the method, and the copy in TCRdb shows in-frame clones only, minus some. This repertoire includes tens of thousands of clones. The specimen sequenced was PBMCs. The receptors come from a woman between 40 and 55 years old in good health and CMV-seronegative.

As concerns this clone: Other DNA variants within this sample encode the same CDR3. This sequence joins TRBV15 and TRBJ2-5; 13 nucleotides line up with TRBD2. The CDR3 is 19 residues long. V was pared by 2 bases and J by 2 bases, with 11 bases of the junction left unmatched. Germline V lookup: CDR1 LNHNV, CDR2 YYDKDF (reference sequence). The CDR3 coding sequence is TGTGCCACCAGCAGATTCAGACTAGCGGGAGGCGGCACGCAAGAGACCCAGTACTTC. Translation: CATSRFRLAGGGTQETQYF.

The chain's CDR3 is CASSYSRDSIEAFF. In DNA, the CDR3 is TGTGCCAGCAGTTACTCGAGGGACAGTATTGAAGCTTTCTTT. This chain uses TRBV6-5 with TRBJ1-1; 7 bases fit TRBD1. This CDR3 spans 14 amino acids. Looked up from germline, CDR1 is MNHEY and CDR2 is SVGAGI. Trimming cost V 0 bases and J 7 bases; bases outside gene matches: 5.

The CDR3 here is CASSRTGRGDSPLHF. CDR3 coding DNA: TGTGCCAGCAGCCGGACAGGCCGAGGGGATTCACCCCTCCACTTT. The V and J genes are TRBV7-9 and TRBJ1-6; 7 bases map to TRBD1. J lost 8 bases, V lost 5 bases, and 9 bases had no gene match. CDR1 is SEHNR and CDR2 is FQNEAQ in the germline V gene (reference sequence). The CDR3 runs to 15 residues.

This rearrangement joins TRBV19 to TRBJ2-2, with 8 positions matching TRBD2. Germline V CDR1 and CDR2: LNHDA, SQIVND (reference sequence). The trim removed 7 bases at V and 1 base at J, leaving 8 bases unmatched. The CDR3 sequence is 16 residues long. The CDR3 DNA reads TGTGCCAGTACCACGCGGGGGGTAGGGAACACCGGGGAGCTGTTTTTT. Amino acid sequence: CASTTRGVGNTGELFF.

The chain employs TRBV7-8 and TRBJ1-5; D remains ambiguous. The germline V gene encodes CDR1 SGHVS and CDR2 FQNEAQ. The CDR3 is 13 residues long. Trimming removed 5 bases from V and 6 bases from J, with 11 bases in between. CDR3 residues: CASSPTPPQPQHF. The CDR3 DNA follows: TGTGCCAGCAGCCCAACTCCGCCTCAGCCCCAGCATTTT.

The chain is built from TRBV7-8 and TRBJ2-3; possibly TRBD2 for D (6 bases). CDR3 length: 15 residues. CDR1 and CDR2 from the germline V gene are SGHVS and FQNEAQ. Trimming pared 4 bases from V and 0 bases from J, leaving 11 bases between. CDR3 DNA sequence: TGTGCCAGCAGCTCCTTACTAGCCAGCACAGATACGCAGTATTTT. Amino acid sequence: CASSSLLASTDTQYF. The whole variable domain, remainder taken from reference TRBV7-8 and TRBJ2-3, is GAGVSQSPRYKVAKRGQDVALRCDPISGHVSLFWYQQALGQGPEFLTYFQNEAQLDKSGLPSDRFFAERPEGSVSTLKIQRTQQEDSAVYLCASSSLLASTDTQYFGPGTRLTVL.

The chain couples TRBV6-1 to TRBJ2-7, with TRBD1 matching 8 bases. Germline trimming cut 4 bases from V and 2 bases from J; bases unmatched to any gene: 7. The CDR3 runs to 15 residues. The germline CDR1 and CDR2 sequences are MNHNS and SASEGT. The CDR3 loop reads CASSATGTGAYEQYF. The CDR3 DNA reads as TGTGCCAGCAGTGCCACCGGGACAGGCGCCTACGAGCAGTACTTC.

The V gene is TRBV6-1, the J gene TRBJ2-5; a weak D match, TRBD2 (6 bases). This CDR3 has 15 amino acids. The germline V gene encodes CDR1 MNHNS and CDR2 SASEGT. The V end lost 5 bases, the J end lost 2 bases, and 15 bases lay between the germline ends. CDR3 nucleotides: TGTGCCAGCAGTCAATGGTCTAGCGTTCAAGAGACCCAGTACTTC. Translated: CASSQWSSVQETQYF.

The chain couples TRBV6-1 to TRBJ1-6; D possibly corresponds to TRBD1 (6 bases). The CDR3 contains 15 residues. Trimming took off 1 base at V and 10 bases at J, with 14 bases between the two ends. Germline assignment: CDR1 MNHNS and CDR2 SASEGT. The CDR3: CASSEEVGAGSPLHF. The CDR3 DNA reads as TGTGCCAGCAGTGAAGAGGTGGGGGCAGGATCACCCCTCCACTTT.

This CDR3 reads CASSRYRRNQPQHF. Written as DNA, the CDR3 is TGTGCCAGCAGCCGCTACAGGCGCAATCAGCCCCAGCATTTT. V is TRBV28 and J is TRBJ1-5; tentatively, D is TRBD1 (5 bases). There are 14 residues in the CDR3. The germline CDR1 and CDR2 sequences are MDHEN and SYDVKM. V was pared by 6 bases and J by 2 bases, with 11 bases between.

The chain joins TRBV7-6 to TRBJ2-7, with 8 bases aligning to TRBD1. The trim removed 3 bases at V and 2 bases at J, leaving 6 bases unmatched. Per germline, CDR1 SGHVS and CDR2 FNYEAQ. The CDR3 is 15 amino acids. CDR3 residues: CASSFGQGFAYEQYF. The CDR3 DNA reads as TGTGCCAGCAGCTTTGGACAGGGTTTCGCCTACGAGCAGTACTTC. Full variable domain (rest looked up from reference TRBV7-6 and TRBJ2-7): GAGVSQSPRYKVTKRGQDVALRCDPISGHVSLYWYRQALGQGPEFLTYFNYEAQQDKSGLPNDRFSAERPEGSISTLTIQRTEQRDSAMYRCASSFGQGFAYEQYFGPGTRLTVT.

The rearrangement joins TRBV5-4 to TRBJ1-1; 9 bases align to TRBD1. This CDR3 is 15 amino acids long. In germline, CDR1 is SGHNT, CDR2 YYREEE (reference sequence). J lost 4 bases, V lost 4 bases, and 8 bases had no gene match. The CDR3 here is CASSNRDRVATEAFF. The CDR3 region has the DNA TGTGCCAGCAGCAACCGGGACAGGGTAGCCACTGAAGCTTTCTTT.

This CDR3 is CASSLQGMVGEAFF. In DNA form, the CDR3 reads TGTGCCAGCAGCCTACAGGGGATGGTCGGTGAAGCTTTCTTT. This chain uses TRBV6-1 with TRBJ1-1; 7 positions match TRBD1. Losses at the gene ends were 6 bases for V and 7 bases for J; bases not matched to a gene: 11. This CDR3 has 14 residues. Germline V lookup: CDR1 MNHNS, CDR2 SASEGT.

The chain employs TRBV6-5 and TRBJ2-2; D is ambiguous. CDR1 MNHEY and CDR2 SVGAGI come from the germline V gene. V was cut by 5 bases and J by 6 bases, with 7 bases left in between. The CDR3 is 12 residues long. The CDR3 DNA follows: TGTGCCAGCAGTGTTTCGGCCGGGGAGCTGTTTTTT. It yields the protein CASSVSAGELFF.

The chain couples TRBV2 to TRBJ1-2; 7 bases agree with TRBD1. CDR1 SNHLY and CDR2 FYNNEI come from the germline V gene. V trimming: 4 bases; J trimming: 4 bases; junction bases outside the gene matches: 6. This CDR3 has 14 amino acids. For the CDR3, the DNA is TGTGCCAGCAGTGGGGACAGAGAAAGCTATGGCTACACCTTC. It translates to CASSGDRESYGYTF.

The chain couples TRBV5-6 to TRBJ1-2; tentatively, D is TRBD1 (5 bases). Germline CDR1 reads SGHDT; CDR2 reads YYEEEE. Trimming took off 2 bases at V and 2 bases at J, with 10 bases between the two ends. This CDR3 has 14 amino acids. The CDR3 sequence is CASSFRGLNYGYTF. CDR3 nucleotide sequence: TGTGCCAGCAGCTTTAGGGGACTAAACTATGGCTACACCTTC.

The V call is TRBV30, the J call TRBJ1-6; 8 bases agree with TRBD1. CDR3 size: 14 residues. Per germline, CDR1 GTSNPN and CDR2 SVGIG (reference sequence). V lost 1 base and J lost 6; bases outside the gene matches: 2. CDR3 DNA sequence: TGTGCCTGGAGTGAAGACAGGGGTAATTCACCCCTCCACTTT. This gives the protein CAWSEDRGNSPLHF.

This chain uses TRBV28 with TRBJ1-6; D uncertain. Germline CDR1 is MDHEN and CDR2 is SYDVKM. Trimming pared 4 bases from V and 5 bases from J, leaving 9 bases between. The CDR3 loop spans 14 amino acids. Here the CDR3 reads CASSSSGDNSPLHF. DNA for the CDR3: TGTGCCAGCAGTTCCTCGGGTGATAATTCACCCCTCCACTTT.

This chain uses TRBV30 with TRBJ2-7, with D possibly matching TRBD2 (6 bases). Per germline, CDR1 GTSNPN and CDR2 SVGIG (reference sequence). The germline V and J ends were trimmed by 6 bases and 5 bases, with 8 bases remaining between them. CDR3 length: 10 amino acids. The CDR3 coding sequence is TGTGCCTGCGGGAGACACGAGCAGTACTTC. Translating it yields CACGRHEQYF.

The chain combines TRBV6-1 with TRBJ1-2, with D uncertain. The CDR3 is made up of 14 amino acids. CDR1 is MNHNS and CDR2 is SASEGT in the germline V gene. The V end was cut by 0 bases, the J end by 7 bases, with 12 bases between. In DNA, the CDR3 is TGTGCCAGCAGTGAAGCCAGGCCGGAGGTTGGCTACACCTTC. Amino acids: CASSEARPEVGYTF.

The V gene is TRBV6-5, the J gene TRBJ2-2; D gene ambiguous. CDR3 length: 14 amino acids. Germline CDR1 reads MNHEY; CDR2 reads SVGAGI. V dropped 0 bases and J dropped 5 bases, with 7 bases sitting between them. The CDR3 region has the DNA TGTGCCAGCAGTTACTCGGGCTCAACCGGGGAGCTGTTTTTT. It is translated as CASSYSGSTGELFF.

The CDR3: CAWKVGLAGVKNIQYF. The DNA of the CDR3 is TGTGCCTGGAAGGTGGGACTAGCGGGAGTCAAAAACATTCAGTACTTC. This chain uses TRBV30 with TRBJ2-4, with 14 bases aligning to TRBD2. The CDR3 consists of 16 residues. Germline trimming cut 4 bases from V and 3 bases from J; bases unmatched to any gene: 5. The germline gives CDR1 GTSNPN, CDR2 SVGIG (reference sequence).

DNA for the CDR3: TGTGCCAGCACCGAGGGCGGCGAGCAGTACTTC. Amino acid sequence: CASTEGGEQYF. This sequence joins TRBV7-9 and TRBJ2-7; perhaps TRBD2 as D (5 bases). Germline V gene sequence: CDR1 SEHNR, CDR2 FQNEAQ (reference sequence). V was cut by 7 bases and J by 6 bases, with 10 bases left in between. This CDR3 region has 11 residues. The full variable domain, completed using reference TRBV7-9 and TRBJ2-7, is DTGVSQNPRHKITKRGQNVTFRCDPISEHNRLYWYRQTLGQGPEFLTYFQNEAQLEKSRLLSDRFSAERPKGSFSTLEIQRTEQGDSAMYLCASTEGGEQYFGPGTRLTVT.

This chain joins TRBV2 and TRBJ1-1; no definite D call. Germline CDR1 SNHLY, CDR2 FYNNEI. V shed 3 bases and J shed 4 bases, with 12 bases lying between them. The CDR3 runs to 14 residues. DNA of the CDR3: TGTGCCAGCAGTGATTACAGTGTTGGCACTGAAGCTTTCTTT. It encodes CASSDYSVGTEAFF.

J is TRBJ2-5 and V is TRBV2; TRBD2 agrees at 8 bases. V lost 8 bases to trimming and J lost 3 bases; unmatched junction nucleotides: 5. CDR1 and CDR2 from the germline V gene are SNHLY and FYNNEI. The CDR3 loop spans 13 amino acids. CDR3 sequence: CASGLAPEETQYF. As DNA, the CDR3 is TGTGCCAGCGGACTAGCCCCAGAAGAGACCCAGTACTTC.

V usage is TRBV20-1 and J usage is TRBJ1-2; D is possibly TRBD1 (5 bases). The CDR3 covers 11 residues. V gave up 4 bases and J gave up 4 bases, with 7 bases separating them. Looked up from germline, CDR1 is DFQATT and CDR2 is SNEGSKA (reference sequence). The CDR3 region has the DNA TGCAGTGCTAACGGGGGCTATGGCTACACCTTC. The encoded protein is CSANGGYGYTF.

This rearrangement joins TRBV5-1 to TRBJ1-1, with D maybe TRBD1 (5 bases). The V gene's germline CDR1 is SGHRS and CDR2 YFSETQ. Trimming pared 0 bases from V and 1 base from J, leaving 7 bases between. The CDR3 loop spans 14 amino acids. CDR3 in amino acids: CASSLVTGNTEAFF. As DNA, the CDR3 is TGCGCCAGCAGCTTGGTTACAGGGAACACTGAAGCTTTCTTT.

This chain links TRBV27 with TRBJ2-7, with D perhaps TRBD2 (5 bases). The CDR3 totals 15 residues. The ends were cut back, 6 bases at V and 6 bases at J, with 21 bases in the middle. Per the germline V gene, CDR1 is MNHEY and CDR2 is SMNVEV (reference sequence). The CDR3 nucleotides are TGTGCCAGCAGGCCGTCCGGGTTAGCGATGAGCGAGCAGTACTTC. Translation gives CASRPSGLAMSEQYF.

V gene TRBV6-1 combines with J gene TRBJ1-2, with TRBD1 matching over 9 bases. The CDR3 consists of 16 residues. V dropped 2 bases and J dropped 1; count of bases not matched to a gene: 5. CDR1 and CDR2 (germline): MNHNS, SASEGT. The CDR3 spells CASSETPGQGNYGYTF. The CDR3 DNA is TGTGCCAGCAGTGAAACCCCGGGACAGGGTAACTATGGCTACACCTTC.

The genes are TRBV28 and TRBJ1-1, with TRBD1 matching 8 bases. V was clipped by 3 bases and J by 3 bases; unmatched bases: 3. The CDR3 length is 14 residues. CDR1 is MDHEN, CDR2 SYDVKM, per germline. CDR3 sequence: CASSFGRGHTEAFF. CDR3 sequence (DNA): TGTGCCAGCAGTTTCGGCAGGGGGCACACTGAAGCTTTCTTT.

V is TRBV27 and J is TRBJ2-2; 12 bases map to TRBD2. Germline CDR1 and CDR2: MNHEY and SMNVEV (reference sequence). This CDR3 spans 15 amino acids. Unmatched junction bases numbered 2, after V lost 2 bases and J lost 7 bases. This CDR3 is CASSLRTSGIGELFF. In nucleotides, the CDR3 is TGTGCCAGCAGTTTAAGGACTAGCGGGATCGGGGAGCTGTTTTTT.